The rows below give T cell receptor beta chains drawn from one sample of a study of control samples from healthy donors and cancer patients. Sequencing was performed with immunoSEQ multiplex PCR; in TCRdb, only in-frame clones are kept and a portion is missing. The sample yields 150,000 to 200,000 clones, around 90% seen once. Source material: blood. These receptors were collected from a woman between 50 and 59 years old in good health. Both conserved end residues are part of each CDR3. D genes are given only for firm matches. Clone size is stated in some rows and not others, as once, few, many or a class when expanded.

clone_size d_call j_call v_call cdr3_aa cdr3_nt
- - TRBJ2-7 TRBV5-6 CASSPGGGQPSYEQYF TGTGCCAGCAGCCCGGGAGGGGGACAGCCTTCCTACGAGCAGTACTTC
- TRBD2 TRBJ2-7 TRBV5-1 CASSLEASGTYEQYF TGCGCCAGCAGCTTGGAGGCTAGCGGGACCTACGAGCAGTACTTC
- - TRBJ1-6 TRBV28 CASSLPTRQAYNSPLHF TGTGCCAGCAGTCTTCCGACGAGACAGGCTTACAATTCACCCCTCCACTTT
- - TRBJ1-5 TRBV28 CASSLGQPSGPQHF TGTGCCAGCAGTCTTGGACAGCCTTCAGGGCCCCAGCATTTT
- - TRBJ1-5 TRBV2 CASSERFYGQPQHF TGTGCCAGCAGTGAGAGGTTTTACGGTCAGCCCCAGCATTTT
- - TRBJ1-5 TRBV10-3 CAISRQGDQPQHF TGTGCCATCAGTCGGCAGGGAGACCAGCCCCAGCATTTT
once - TRBJ2-7 TRBV5-1 CASSSQGKSYEQYF TGCGCCAGCAGTTCCCAGGGGAAGTCCTACGAGCAGTACTTC
- - TRBJ2-1 TRBV5-1 CASSNQGTAYNEQFF TGCGCCAGCAGCAATCAGGGGACCGCCTACAATGAGCAGTTCTTC
- TRBD2 TRBJ2-5 TRBV5-4 CASSLVPREGETQYF TGTGCCAGCAGCTTGGTTCCGCGGGAGGGGGAGACCCAGTACTTC
- TRBD1 TRBJ1-5 TRBV19 CASSKWGQGTQAAQPQHF TGTGCCAGTAGTAAGTGGGGACAGGGGACTCAAGCGGCTCAGCCCCAGCATTTT
- - TRBJ1-2 TRBV5-1 CASSLPGQVYGYTF TGCGCCAGCAGCTTGCCAGGGCAGGTCTATGGCTACACCTTC
- - TRBJ1-1 TRBV28 CASRRGRYTEAFF TGTGCCAGCCGGAGAGGGAGGTACACTGAAGCTTTCTTT
- TRBD1 TRBJ1-6 TRBV7-9 CASSLVGGDSPLHF TGTGCCAGCAGCTTAGTAGGGGGCGATTCACCCCTCCACTTT
- - TRBJ2-5 TRBV12-3/TRBV12-4 CASSPFLEETQYF TGTGCCAGCAGTCCGTTTCTTGAGGAGACCCAGTACTTC
- - TRBJ2-7 TRBV27 CASSSNTVAPRYEQYF TGTGCCAGCAGTTCTAACACGGTAGCACCAAGGTACGAGCAGTACTTC
- - TRBJ2-3 TRBV28 CASRSPDTQYF TGTGCCAGCAGATCTCCAGATACGCAGTATTTT
- TRBD1 TRBJ1-1 TRBV6-2/TRBV6-3 CASSRDRAMNTEAFF TGTGCCAGCAGTCGGGACAGGGCGATGAACACTGAAGCTTTCTTT
- - TRBJ2-5 TRBV7-2 CASSPQGETQYF TGTGCCAGCAGTCCCCAGGGGGAGACCCAGTACTTC
- - TRBJ1-5 TRBV3-1/TRBV3-2 CASSQEGGLRGNQPQHF TGTGCCAGCAGCCAAGAGGGCGGGTTAAGAGGCAATCAGCCCCAGCATTTT
once - TRBJ1-6 TRBV19 CASRTGWNSPLHF TGTGCCAGCAGGACGGGATGGAATTCACCCCTCCACTTT
- TRBD1 TRBJ1-5 TRBV2 CASIGDRERPQPQHF TGTGCCAGCATTGGAGACAGGGAACGTCCTCAGCCCCAGCATTTT
- - TRBJ1-2 TRBV9 CASSPSAAGGYGYTF TGTGCCAGCAGCCCCTCAGCCGCTGGAGGATATGGCTACACCTTC
- TRBD1 TRBJ2-2 TRBV6-5 CASRGQGTGELFF TGTGCCAGCAGAGGACAGGGCACCGGGGAGCTGTTTTTT